Presented here are 24 T cell receptor beta chains from one specimen sequenced in a study of radiation and T cells in renal cell carcinoma. Described time point: baseline pretreatment blood. Treatment here: 15 Gy SBRT to primary tumor, nephrectomy 4 weeks later. Here immunoSEQ multiplex PCR was the method, and the copy in TCRdb shows in-frame clones only, minus some. The table has some 150,000 clones, roughly 85% seen once. Sample: blood, taken from a patient whose treatment included radiotherapy and nephrectomy. These receptors originate from a woman in her forties or fifties with renal cell carcinoma.

The rearrangement uses TRBV7-2 and TRBJ2-1; TRBD2 aligns across 8 bases. The germline V gene has CDR1 SGHTA and CDR2 FQGNSA. The junction had 1 base not matched to a gene; V was cut back by 0 bases and J by 3 bases. This CDR3 region has 15 residues. CDR3 nucleotide sequence: TGTGCCAGCAGCTTAGCTAGCGGGGACTACAATGAGCAGTTCTTC. Its translation is CASSLASGDYNEQFF.

The V call is TRBV5-4, the J call TRBJ2-3, with 11 bases fitting TRBD2. This CDR3 has 20 amino acids. With V trimmed by 0 bases and J by 0 bases, 12 bases remained unmatched. Germline CDR1 is SGHNT and CDR2 is YYREEE (reference sequence). CDR3 nucleotide sequence: TGTGCCAGCAGCTTGGCCGGGGGTCGACTAGCGGGAACTAGCACAGATACGCAGTATTTT. This codes for CASSLAGGRLAGTSTDTQYF.

The rearrangement links TRBV7-2 to TRBJ2-7, with 7 bases that match TRBD2. Trimming cost V 1 base and J 3 bases; bases outside gene matches: 6. From germline, CDR1 is SGHTA and CDR2 FQGNSA. This CDR3 has 15 residues. The CDR3 DNA follows: TGTGCCAGCAGCTTAGGCTCTAGCGGTCACTACGAGCAGTACTTC. This sequence encodes CASSLGSSGHYEQYF.

This clone was seen just once. V is TRBV19 and J is TRBJ2-2; D is uncertain. V was clipped by 3 bases and J by 4 bases, with 6 bases between them. This CDR3 spans 13 amino acids. Germline V gene sequence: CDR1 LNHDA, CDR2 SQIVND (reference sequence). The CDR3 DNA reads TGTGCCAGTAGTATCATCAGCACCGGGGAGCTGTTTTTT. Its protein is CASSIISTGELFF.

The rearrangement joins TRBV5-1 to TRBJ1-2; D remains unclear. The CDR3 is made up of 14 amino acids. V shed 0 bases and J shed 0 bases, with 6 bases lying between them. Germline V lookup: CDR1 SGHRS, CDR2 YFSETQ. CDR3 in DNA: TGCGCCAGCAGCTTGGGCACTCCTAACTATGGCTACACCTTC. Protein sequence: CASSLGTPNYGYTF.

The rearrangement joins TRBV9 to TRBJ1-3, with D perhaps matching TRBD1 (5 bases). This CDR3 comprises 16 residues. CDR1 is SGDLS, CDR2 YYNGEE, per germline. V was pared by 2 bases and J by 0 bases, with 12 bases between. CDR3 sequence reads: CASSVDISTSGNTIYF. In nucleotides, the CDR3 is TGTGCCAGCAGCGTGGACATCAGCACCTCTGGAAACACCATATATTTT. The full variable domain, completed using reference TRBV9 and TRBJ1-3, is DSGVTQTPKHLITATGQRVTLRCSPRSGDLSVYWYQQSLDQGLQFLIQYYNGEERAKGNILERFSAQQFPDLHSELNLSSLELGDSALYFCASSVDISTSGNTIYFGEGSWLTVV.

The chain joins TRBV4-2 to TRBJ2-7; D is unresolved. CDR3 length equals 12 residues. Per germline, CDR1 LGHNA and CDR2 YNFKEQ. V lost 0 bases, J lost 8 bases, and 8 bases lay in between. This CDR3 is CASSQDTVKQYF. CDR3 nucleotides: TGTGCCAGCAGCCAAGATACGGTAAAGCAGTACTTC.

The CDR3 region has the DNA TGTGCCAGCAGCCCCCTAGCGGGCTCCTACGAGCAGTACTTC. Translation gives CASSPLAGSYEQYF. The J gene is TRBJ2-7, the V gene TRBV7-9; 8 bases map to TRBD2. The CDR3 sequence is 14 residues long. In germline, CDR1 is SEHNR, CDR2 FQNEAQ (reference sequence). The V segment lost 5 bases and the J segment 0 bases; nucleotides outside the gene matches: 3.

The chain combines TRBV7-2 with TRBJ1-5, with TRBD1 as a possible D gene (6 bases). The CDR3 sequence is 14 residues long. Trimming pared 4 bases from V and 2 bases from J, leaving 9 bases between. Germline V gene data show CDR1 as SGHTA and CDR2 as FQGNSA. CDR3 sequence reads: CASSSAGGNQPQHF. DNA of the CDR3: TGTGCCAGCAGCTCTGCAGGGGGCAATCAGCCCCAGCATTTT.

The CDR3 DNA reads TGTGCCAGCAGTGTGGACAGATCTAACTATGGCTACACCTTC. This encodes CASSVDRSNYGYTF. V and J are TRBV2 and TRBJ1-2, with D possibly TRBD1 on 6 matching bases. V was trimmed by 4 bases and J by 0 bases, leaving 9 bases between them. Germline V gene data show CDR1 as SNHLY and CDR2 as FYNNEI. This CDR3 spans 14 amino acids.

The CDR3 region has the DNA TGTGCCAGTAGTACTGACAGGGGACACTATGGCTACACCTTC. The encoded protein is CASSTDRGHYGYTF. V is TRBV19 and J is TRBJ1-2; 8 positions agree with TRBD1. This CDR3 spans 14 amino acids. CDR1 is LNHDA and CDR2 is SQIVND in the germline V gene (reference sequence). Unmatched junction bases numbered 4, after V lost 4 bases and J lost 3 bases.

The chain combines TRBV5-4 with TRBJ1-4; 9 bases are shared with TRBD1. This CDR3 has 15 residues. The V segment lost 4 bases and the J segment 3 bases; nucleotides outside the gene matches: 4. Germline loops: CDR1 SGHNT, CDR2 YYREEE (reference sequence). CDR3 sequence (DNA): TGTGCCAGCAGCCTACAGGGGGCTGCTAATGAAAAACTGTTTTTT. Protein product: CASSLQGAANEKLFF.

The chain's CDR3 is CASSWWAEDYEQYF. The CDR3 nucleotides are TGTGCCAGCAGCTGGTGGGCCGAAGACTACGAGCAGTACTTC. This chain uses TRBV5-6 with TRBJ2-5; D gene unclear. The J call may be mistaken, given a closer DNA end match to TRBJ2-7. Germline CDR1 is SGHDT and CDR2 is YYEEEE. This CDR3 has 14 amino acids.

V gene TRBV5-1 combines with J gene TRBJ2-1; D unclear. This CDR3 region has 11 residues. Germline loops: CDR1 SGHRS, CDR2 YFSETQ. V lost 5 bases and J lost 4, with 4 bases in between. The CDR3 here is CASREYNEQFF. CDR3 bases: TGCGCCAGCAGGGAATACAATGAGCAGTTCTTC.

This rearrangement joins TRBV6-1 to TRBJ1-1; D gene uncertain. V lost 6 bases and J 8 bases, leaving 13 bases between the germline ends. The CDR3 length is 12 residues. The germline CDR1 and CDR2 sequences are MNHNS and SASEGT. CDR3 region: CASRNGDREAFF. The DNA for the CDR3 is TGTGCCAGCAGGAACGGAGATAGAGAAGCTTTCTTT.

Notes on this clone: Other DNA sequences in the sample encode the same CDR3. V gene TRBV19 combines with J gene TRBJ1-5, with TRBD1 identical over 8 bases. Unmatched junction bases numbered 3, after V lost 6 bases and J lost 2 bases. CDR1 is LNHDA and CDR2 is SQIVND in the germline V gene (reference sequence). The CDR3 has 14 amino acids. Here the CDR3 DNA reads TGTGCCAGTAGCGGGACAGGCGGCAATCAGCCCCAGCATTTT. As protein: CASSGTGGNQPQHF.

This clone was counted a single time. The genes are TRBV6-1 and TRBJ2-7, with D possibly TRBD1 on 6 matching bases. Germline V gene data show CDR1 as MNHNS and CDR2 as SASEGT. V was clipped by 6 bases and J by 3 bases, with 12 bases between them. There are 13 residues in the CDR3. The CDR3 DNA reads TGTGCCAGCAGCGTAGGGGGAGACTACGAGCAGTACTTC. It codes for CASSVGGDYEQYF.

The chain has TRBV27 and TRBJ1-5; no firm D call. CDR3 size: 15 residues. Deletions cut 6 bases from V and 0 bases from J, with 12 bases between. Germline V lookup: CDR1 MNHEY, CDR2 SMNVEV (reference sequence). The CDR3 coding sequence is TGTGCCAGCAGCGATCCAGCTTATAGCAATCAGCCCCAGCATTTT. Translating it yields CASSDPAYSNQPQHF.

This chain connects TRBV30 to TRBJ2-2, with D maybe TRBD2 (5 bases). There are 13 residues in the CDR3. V was cut by 4 bases and J by 4 bases, with 10 bases left in between. Germline-derived CDR1 and CDR2 are GTSNPN and SVGIG (reference sequence). The CDR3 DNA is TGTGCCTGGACCTACCGGGGCACCGGGGAGCTGTTTTTT. It encodes CAWTYRGTGELFF.

The rearrangement links TRBV10-3 to TRBJ2-7; D is unresolved. Germline lookup yields CDR1 ENHRY and CDR2 SYGVKD. This CDR3 is built from 12 residues. V was cut by 5 bases and J by 2 bases, with 7 bases left in between. In DNA, the CDR3 is TGTGCCATCAGTCCAACTACCTACGAGCAGTACTTC. As protein: CAISPTTYEQYF.

CDR3 sequence reads: CASSLVQGADTIYF. The CDR3 DNA sequence: TGCGCCAGCAGCTTGGTCCAGGGGGCGGACACCATATATTTT. The chain joins TRBV5-1 to TRBJ1-3; 8 bases are a match to TRBD1. V shed 0 bases, J shed 8 bases, and the junction held 4 bases outside the gene matches. The CDR3 consists of 14 residues. CDR1 is SGHRS and CDR2 is YFSETQ in the germline V gene.

The rearrangement joins TRBV2 to TRBJ2-7, with D maybe TRBD1 (7 bases). Per the germline V gene, CDR1 is SNHLY and CDR2 is FYNNEI. The CDR3 is made up of 14 amino acids. V lost 6 bases and J 0 bases, leaving 12 bases between the germline ends. The CDR3 DNA reads TGTGCCAGCAGCCAGGGGGAGGCCTCCTACGAGCAGTACTTC. This translates into CASSQGEASYEQYF.

The chain is built from TRBV4-1 and TRBJ2-2, with 7 bases identical to TRBD1. CDR3 length equals 13 residues. The trim removed 2 bases at V and 8 bases at J, leaving 2 bases unmatched. Germline V gene lookup returns CDR1 MGHRA and CDR2 YSYEKL. The CDR3 spells CASSQFRGGELFF. CDR3 coding DNA: TGCGCCAGCAGCCAATTCAGGGGGGGGGAGCTGTTTTTT.

The rearrangement joins TRBV10-3 to TRBJ2-7; D unresolved. From germline, CDR1 is ENHRY and CDR2 SYGVKD. The V end was cut by 7 bases, the J end by 3 bases, with 13 bases between. There are 13 residues in the CDR3. The CDR3, as DNA: TGTGCCATCAACGAGGATTTTAGCTACGAGCAGTACTTC. It encodes CAINEDFSYEQYF.